These 3 T cell receptor beta chains came from one sample sequenced in a study of cytomegalovirus exposure and HLA in healthy donors. Primers: 60 Vbeta forward and 13 Jbeta reverse. Repertoires were generated with immunoSEQ multiplex PCR, while TCRdb's copy carries only in-frame clones and drops some. The data show approximately 77,000 clones, with around three quarters seen just once and around 10% held by the top ten. Material for sequencing was PBMCs. Receptors originate from a male donor in good health and CMV-seropositive.

CDR3 sequence reads: CASSGGLAVQETQYF. CDR3 nucleotides: TGTGCCAGCAGCGGGGGACTAGCGGTTCAAGAGACCCAGTACTTC. J is TRBJ2-5 and V is TRBV7-2; 11 bases agree with TRBD2. The ends lost 5 bases at V and 2 bases at J; junction bases unmatched: 4. CDR3 length: 15 residues. CDR1 is SGHTA, CDR2 FQGNSA, per germline.

This clone was seen only a few times. The rearrangement uses TRBV4-3 and TRBJ2-7; 9 bases map to TRBD1. Germline lookup yields CDR1 LGHNA and CDR2 YSLEER. V shed 2 bases, J shed 6 bases, and the junction held 14 bases outside the gene matches. The CDR3 has 17 residues. The CDR3 reads CASSQPTRGTGSREQYF. In nucleotides, the CDR3 is TGCGCCAGCAGCCAACCTACTCGGGGGACAGGGTCTCGCGAGCAGTACTTC.

This clone was counted between two and nine times. V is TRBV27 and J is TRBJ2-7, with 7 bases that match TRBD1. The J segment lost 2 bases and the V segment lost 0 bases, leaving 7 bases of the junction unmatched. CDR1 is MNHEY, CDR2 SMNVEV, per germline (reference sequence). The CDR3 has 16 residues. The CDR3 spells CASSLSWDRSAYEQYF. The CDR3 DNA sequence: TGTGCCAGCAGTTTATCGTGGGACAGAAGTGCCTACGAGCAGTACTTC.